This T cell receptor beta chain was captured in a study of blood T cell repertoires in COVID-19 (dated by TCRdb to the early 2020s). With respect to the entire study: Samples covering the acute and convalescent phases of COVID-19 were provided by collaborators in the United States, Italy and Spain. The prospective study material was composed of cDNA or gDNA derived from T cells, B-cell-depleted T cells, or PBMCs. Deeply sampled blood TCRbeta repertoires from subjects exposed to, actively infected with, or recovered from COVID-19 were included in the dataset. The repertoires were released in a freely available public database meant as a resource for research on the immune response to SARS-CoV-2. The samples were drawn from two sources: the first 160 participants of the ongoing ImmuneRACE study, and over 950 subjects contributed by 6 global collaborators. Sample metadata almost always included a de-identified subject ID, COVID-19 status, age in years and sex. Where HLA class I and class II types were available, the types were taken from metadata supplied by the sample provider, not from assay-based typing. The study at large found these results: Clinical and demographic metadata were provided uncurated, with the amount varying by source and participant.

The immunoSEQ Assay, a bias-controlled multiplex PCR, was used to amplify TCRbeta CDR3 regions from genomic DNA. As for the authors' bioinformatics: Nucleated cell counts per sample were estimated from amplification of reference gene primers within the assay. Sequence reads were collapsed and filtered to measure the absolute abundance of every unique TCRbeta CDR3 rearrangement. For each sample, productive Simpson clonality was calculated as the square root of Simpson's diversity index over productive rearrangements. The immuneACCESS repertoire file appears here via TCRdb, limited to in-frame rearrangements. These files lack a portion of the clones; in checked studies, under half of the deficit traces to unresolved V genes, and the cause of the others is not known. The DNA was the basis for D and trimming; V, J and clone size are from that table. The sample profile shows some 160,000 clones; approximately 91% of them were found once. The top ten clones comprise approximately 2.4% of the sample.

Relative to germline, V is missing 6 bases and J is missing 7 bases, with 6 bases of the junction outside any gene match. Reading from cysteine to phenylalanine, the CDR3 counts 14 amino acids. The kept DNA is CDR3 alone, 42 bases in frame from the first base. Per the germline V gene, SNHLY is the CDR1 and FYNNEI is the CDR2. With respect to this clone: Its antigen is not yet known. No base qualities exist here, and no much larger clone lies one base off it.

Collaborating institutions collected whole blood in K2EDTA tubes following their own protocols. For TCRbeta analysis, collaborator samples were shipped as frozen whole blood, as isolated PBMCs, or as DNA extracted from either sample type. The clonotype originates from a man between 18 and 29 years old with acute or convalescent COVID-19. Input material: peripheral blood. The rearrangement combines TRBV2 with TRBJ2-5; 12 central nucleotides agree with TRBD2. For the CDR3, the sequence is CASRTTSGGGTQYF. Read as DNA, the sequence is TGTGCCAGCAGGACGACTAGCGGGGGCGGGACCCAGTACTTC.